The entry that follows covers one T cell receptor beta chain sequence. The target antigen is unknown. The method was immunoSEQ multiplex PCR; TCRdb's version includes in-frame clones alone and lacks a portion of them. The data show more than 95,000 clones, with roughly four fifths seen just once and over 0.75% held by the top ten. The sample belongs to a study of T cell clones after liver transplantation. V lost 3 bases, J lost 5 bases, and 9 bases stayed unmatched. Germline lookup yields CDR1 LNHDA and CDR2 SQIVND (reference sequence). CDR3 length equals 15 residues. Study findings and constraints: Low donor cell numbers restricted donor-reactive repertoire measurement in a couple of subjects.

The sample was CD4+ T cells from blood, taken before liver transplant. This receptor was taken from a human donor who received a liver transplant. The V call is TRBV19, the J call TRBJ2-5, with TRBD2 identical over 7 bases. The chain's CDR3 is CASSMGEGRGETQYF. In DNA, the CDR3 is TGTGCCAGTAGTATGGGGGAGGGGCGCGGGGAGACCCAGTACTTC.